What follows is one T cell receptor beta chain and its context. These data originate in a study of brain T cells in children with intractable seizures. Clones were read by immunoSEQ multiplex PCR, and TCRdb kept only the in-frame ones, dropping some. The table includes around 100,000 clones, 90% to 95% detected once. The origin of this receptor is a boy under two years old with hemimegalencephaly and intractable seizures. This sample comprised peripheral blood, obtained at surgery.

The CDR3 here is CATSTRSSYEQYF. The DNA for the CDR3 is TGTGCCACCAGCACCAGGAGCTCCTACGAGCAGTACTTC. This chain links TRBV15 with TRBJ2-7; D gene uncertain. V was pared by 4 bases and J by 0 bases, with 7 bases between. Germline V gene sequence: CDR1 LNHNV, CDR2 YYDKDF (reference sequence). This CDR3 has 13 residues.